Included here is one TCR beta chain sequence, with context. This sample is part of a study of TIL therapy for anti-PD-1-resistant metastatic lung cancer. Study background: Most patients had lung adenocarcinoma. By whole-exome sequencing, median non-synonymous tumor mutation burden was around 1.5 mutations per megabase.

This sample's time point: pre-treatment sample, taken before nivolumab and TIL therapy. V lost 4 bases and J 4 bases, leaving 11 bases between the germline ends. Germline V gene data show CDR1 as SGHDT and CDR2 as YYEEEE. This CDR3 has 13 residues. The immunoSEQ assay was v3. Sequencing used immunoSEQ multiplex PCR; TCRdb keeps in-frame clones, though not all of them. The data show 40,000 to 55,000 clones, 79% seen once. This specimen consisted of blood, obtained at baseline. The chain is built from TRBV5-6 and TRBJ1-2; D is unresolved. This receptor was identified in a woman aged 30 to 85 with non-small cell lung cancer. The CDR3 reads CASSPGRFYGYTF. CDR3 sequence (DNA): TGTGCCAGCAGCCCCGGACGGTTCTATGGCTACACCTTC. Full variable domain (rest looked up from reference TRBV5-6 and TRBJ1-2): DAGVTQSPTHLIKTRGQQVTLRCSPKSGHDTVSWYQQALGQGPQFIFQYYEEEERQRGNFPDRFSGHQFPNYSSELNVNALLLGDSALYLCASSPGRFYGYTFGSGTRLTVV.